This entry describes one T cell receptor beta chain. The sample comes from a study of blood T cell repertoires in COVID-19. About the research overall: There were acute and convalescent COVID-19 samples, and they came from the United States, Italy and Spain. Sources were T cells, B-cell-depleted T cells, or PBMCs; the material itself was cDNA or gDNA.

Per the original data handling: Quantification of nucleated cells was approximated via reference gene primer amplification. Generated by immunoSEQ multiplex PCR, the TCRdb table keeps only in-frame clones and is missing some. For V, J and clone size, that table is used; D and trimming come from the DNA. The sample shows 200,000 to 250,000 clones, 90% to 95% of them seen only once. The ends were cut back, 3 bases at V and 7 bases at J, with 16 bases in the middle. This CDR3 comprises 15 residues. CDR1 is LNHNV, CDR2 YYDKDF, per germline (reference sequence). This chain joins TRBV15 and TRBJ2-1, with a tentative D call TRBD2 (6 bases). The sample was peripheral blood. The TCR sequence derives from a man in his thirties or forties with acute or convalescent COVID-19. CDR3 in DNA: TGTGCCACCAGCAGGGGGGGTACTAGCCGTAATGAGCAGTTCTTC. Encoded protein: CATSRGGTSRNEQFF.